The sequence of this T cell receptor beta chain was determined in a study of blood T cell repertoires in COVID-19. About the research overall: Samples representing acute and convalescent COVID-19 were sourced from the United States, Italy and Spain. From T cells, B-cell-depleted T cells, or PBMCs came the material, which was cDNA or gDNA.

Authors' processing steps: From reference gene primer amplification, estimates of nucleated cell counts were derived. The data were produced by immunoSEQ multiplex PCR, yet TCRdb's version contains in-frame clones alone and is incomplete. V, J and clone size are taken as reported in that table, and D and trimming were inferred from the DNA itself. The data contain approximately 230,000 clones, nearly 90% of them singletons. The TCR was taken from a man between 18 and 29 years old with active or convalescent COVID-19. Sequencing used peripheral blood.

The CDR3 DNA sequence: TGTGCCAGCAGCTTAGCGTATCGACTAGCGGGCGGGAACGAGCAGTACTTC. Its translation is CASSLAYRLAGGNEQYF. The V and J genes are TRBV11-1 and TRBJ2-7; 10 bases are a match to TRBD2. The V and J ends lost 0 bases and 5 bases, in that order; junction bases with no gene match: 10. The CDR3 extends over 17 amino acids. Germline V CDR1 and CDR2: SGHAT, FQDESV (reference sequence). Supplemented by reference TRBV11-1 and TRBJ2-7, the full variable domain reads EAEVAQSPRYKITEKSQAVAFWCDPISGHATLYWYRQILGQGPELLVQFQDESVVDDSQLPKDRFSAERLKGVDSTLKIQPAELGDSAMYLCASSLAYRLAGGNEQYFGPGTRLTVT.